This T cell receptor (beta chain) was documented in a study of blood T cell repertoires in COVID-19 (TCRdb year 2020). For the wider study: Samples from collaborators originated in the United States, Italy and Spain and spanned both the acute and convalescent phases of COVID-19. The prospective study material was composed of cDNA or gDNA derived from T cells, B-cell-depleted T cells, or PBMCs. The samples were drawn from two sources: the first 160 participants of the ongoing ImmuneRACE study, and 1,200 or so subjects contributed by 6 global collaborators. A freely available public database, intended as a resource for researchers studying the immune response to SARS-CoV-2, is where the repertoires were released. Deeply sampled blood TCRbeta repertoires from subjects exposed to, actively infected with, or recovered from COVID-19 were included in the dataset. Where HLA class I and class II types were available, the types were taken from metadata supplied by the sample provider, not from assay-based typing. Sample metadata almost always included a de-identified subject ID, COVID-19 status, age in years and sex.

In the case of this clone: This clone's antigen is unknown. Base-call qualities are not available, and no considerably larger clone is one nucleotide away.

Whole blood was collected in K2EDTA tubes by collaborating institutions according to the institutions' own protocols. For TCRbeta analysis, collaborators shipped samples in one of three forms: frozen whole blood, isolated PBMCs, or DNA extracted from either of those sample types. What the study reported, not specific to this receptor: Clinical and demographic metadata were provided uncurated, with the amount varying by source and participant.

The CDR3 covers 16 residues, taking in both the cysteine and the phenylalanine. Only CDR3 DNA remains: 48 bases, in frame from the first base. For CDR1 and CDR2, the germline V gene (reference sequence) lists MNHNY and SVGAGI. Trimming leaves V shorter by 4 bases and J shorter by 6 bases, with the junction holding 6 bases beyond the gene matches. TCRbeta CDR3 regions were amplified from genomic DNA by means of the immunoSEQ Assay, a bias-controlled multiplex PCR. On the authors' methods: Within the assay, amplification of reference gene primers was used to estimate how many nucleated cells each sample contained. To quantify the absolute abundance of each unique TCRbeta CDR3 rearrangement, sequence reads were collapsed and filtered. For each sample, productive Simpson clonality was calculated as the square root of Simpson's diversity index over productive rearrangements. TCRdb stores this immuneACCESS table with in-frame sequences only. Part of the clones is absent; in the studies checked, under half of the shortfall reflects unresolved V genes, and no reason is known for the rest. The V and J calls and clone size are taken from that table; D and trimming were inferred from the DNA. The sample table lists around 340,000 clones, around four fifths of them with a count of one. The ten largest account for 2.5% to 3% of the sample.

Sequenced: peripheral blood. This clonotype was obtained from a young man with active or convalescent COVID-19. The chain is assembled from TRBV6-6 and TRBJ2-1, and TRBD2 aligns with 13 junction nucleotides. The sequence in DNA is TGTGCCAGCAGTTCGGGGGGACTAGCGGGGACCAATGAGCAGTTCTTC. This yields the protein CASSSGGLAGTNEQFF.